Given below is one T cell receptor (beta chain) in context. CDR1 is WNHNN and CDR2 is SYGVQD in the germline V gene (reference sequence). V was trimmed by 2 bases and J by 6 bases, leaving 7 bases between them. There are 12 residues in the CDR3. These data are taken from a study of blood T cell repertoires in COVID-19. The wider study: PBMCs, B-cell-depleted T cells, or T cells provided the cDNA or gDNA that made up the material.

In the original processing: Reference gene primers were amplified, and this amplification served to estimate nucleated cell counts. Only in-frame clones appear in the TCRdb table, and some are missing; sequencing was by immunoSEQ multiplex PCR. D and trimming come from the DNA, and the V and J calls and clone size come from that table. The table records roughly 200,000 clones, around 89% of them present only once. The source is a man aged 30 to 39 who had recovered from COVID-19. The sample consisted of PBMCs or T cells enriched from blood (not recorded which). The chain recombines TRBV10-1 with TRBJ2-5, with D maybe TRBD2 (5 bases). The CDR3 sequence: CASSEPGKTQYF. The CDR3 coding sequence is TGCGCCAGCAGTGAGCCCGGGAAGACCCAGTACTTC.